The T cell receptor (beta chain) under discussion was sequenced for a study of Ad26.COV2.S vaccination and SARS-CoV-2 variants. Treatment specified: roughly 19 received Ad26.COV2.S at low or high dose, single or two shots; a few received placebo; per-sample allocation not given. Material that was analyzed had been drawn on day 63 after the first vaccine or placebo injection. The administered vaccine (an Ad26 vector) expressed Wuhan-strain SARS-CoV-2 spike. General study results and limits: Non-spike TCR breadth showed similarity between vaccine and placebo recipients. Compared with placebo recipients, vaccine recipients had higher spike-specific TCR breadth.

The CDR3 consists of 16 residues. Deletions cut 5 bases from V and 6 bases from J, with 19 bases between. CDR1 is LNHDA, CDR2 SQIVND, per germline (reference sequence). The assay was immunoSEQ multiplex PCR, and TCRdb's table has in-frame clones only and misses some. The sample holds under 550,000 clones; approximately 88% are singletons and the top ten take about 3.6%. In the case of this clone: What it recognizes is unknown.

The source is a person between 18 and 65 years old who received the Ad26.COV2.S COVID-19 vaccine or a placebo. The rearrangement joins TRBV19 to TRBJ2-2; D may be TRBD1 (6 bases). The sequences come from peripheral blood, collected in a trial of Ad26.COV2.S vaccine versus placebo. Here the CDR3 DNA reads TGTGCCAGTAGTTTAAGAGGGGGTAGTTATGCCGGGGAGCTGTTTTTT. This encodes CASSLRGGSYAGELFF.